Listed here are 32 T cell receptor beta chains from one sample, sequenced in a study of T cell responses to AZD1222 COVID-19 vaccine. Assay: immunoSEQ multiplex PCR; the TCRdb copy retains only in-frame clones and omits some. Of about 130,000 clones listed, roughly 92% were seen once; the top ten hold roughly 1.1%. Material: peripheral blood, obtained 28 days after the second AZD1222 dose. All receptors derive from an adult who received the AZD1222 COVID-19 vaccine.

The rearrangement links TRBV19 to TRBJ2-2; 7 nucleotides agree with TRBD1. Germline V lookup: CDR1 LNHDA, CDR2 SQIVND (reference sequence). The V and J ends lost 8 bases and 4 bases, in that order; junction bases with no gene match: 4. CDR3 size: 13 residues. Here the CDR3 reads CASAGTVTGELFF. The CDR3 nucleotides read TGTGCCAGTGCAGGGACAGTCACCGGGGAGCTGTTTTTT.

The rearrangement links TRBV27 to TRBJ1-5; 8 bases line up with TRBD1. Germline-derived CDR1 and CDR2 are MNHEY and SMNVEV (reference sequence). V shed 6 bases and J 2 bases; nucleotides not matched to a gene: 3. The CDR3 totals 14 residues. CDR3 coding DNA: TGTGCCAGCAGAGGACAGGGCGGCAATCAGCCCCAGCATTTT. Its protein is CASRGQGGNQPQHF.

This clone appeared once. The CDR3 reads CASQSSYNSPLHF. The CDR3 DNA sequence: TGTGCCAGCCAAAGCTCCTATAATTCACCCCTCCACTTT. The rearrangement joins TRBV25-1 to TRBJ1-6; no clear D. The CDR3 length is 13 residues. V lost 8 bases and J 0 bases, leaving 5 bases between the germline ends. Germline CDR1 MGHDK, CDR2 SYGVNS.

The chain recombines TRBV28 with TRBJ2-2; D remains unclear. This CDR3 region has 13 residues. V lost 10 bases to trimming and J lost 3 bases, with 12 bases between them. Looked up from germline, CDR1 is MDHEN and CDR2 is SYDVKM. DNA of the CDR3: TGTGCCACCAGCAGGTCCGACACCGGGGAGCTGTTTTTT. Its translation: CATSRSDTGELFF.

The chain has TRBV7-2 and TRBJ2-3; a possible D gene is TRBD2 (6 bases). V was cut by 5 bases and J by 4 bases, with 16 bases left in between. The V gene's germline CDR1 is SGHTA and CDR2 FQGNSA. This CDR3 region has 15 residues. Here the CDR3 reads CASSPWGSGADTQYF. The DNA of the CDR3 is TGTGCCAGCAGCCCCTGGGGTAGCGGAGCAGATACGCAGTATTTT.

This clone appeared once. The chain couples TRBV5-6 to TRBJ2-5; 9 bases fit TRBD2. The trim removed 6 bases at V and 5 bases at J, leaving 20 bases unmatched. CDR1 is SGHDT and CDR2 is YYEEEE in the germline V gene. The CDR3 contains 18 residues. In nucleotides, the CDR3 is TGTGCCAGCAACCGAATCGCCGGCGGGCTAGCGGGACGGGAGACCCAGTACTTC. Translation: CASNRIAGGLAGRETQYF.

The rearrangement links TRBV19 to TRBJ2-2; 7 positions match TRBD1. Trimming at V came to 5 bases and at J to 4 bases, leaving 10 bases not matched to a gene. Per germline, CDR1 LNHDA and CDR2 SQIVND (reference sequence). The length of the CDR3 is 16 residues. CDR3 loop: CASSGSGQPFTGELFF. The DNA of the CDR3 is TGTGCCAGTAGTGGTTCGGGACAGCCCTTCACCGGGGAGCTGTTTTTT.

The chain has TRBV29-1 and TRBJ1-3; TRBD1 matches 12 bases. CDR3 length equals 18 residues. From germline, CDR1 is SQVTM and CDR2 ANQGSEA. The ends lost 0 bases at V and 0 bases at J; junction bases unmatched: 6. The CDR3: CSVEDGTGGASSGNTIYF. The CDR3 bases are TGCAGCGTTGAAGATGGGACAGGGGGCGCAAGCTCTGGAAACACCATATATTTT.

This chain links TRBV6-2 or TRBV6-3 with TRBJ2-7, with D possibly TRBD1 on 6 matching bases. This CDR3 has 16 residues. The germline V and J ends were trimmed by 2 bases and 5 bases, with 19 bases remaining between them. Germline CDR1 MNHEY, CDR2 SVGEGT. The CDR3 nucleotides are TGTGCCAGCAGTTACCGGTTTAGGCCAGAGGGGGACGAGCAGTACTTC. It yields the protein CASSYRFRPEGDEQYF.

The rearrangement joins TRBV18 to TRBJ1-1; weak D call: TRBD1 (5 bases). The CDR3 loop spans 14 amino acids. The V end lost 3 bases, the J end lost 3 bases, and 11 bases lay between the germline ends. Germline-derived CDR1 and CDR2 are KGHSH and LQKENI. CDR3 sequence (DNA): TGTGCCAGCTCACCTTTTGGGGGTGACACTGAAGCTTTCTTT. Amino acids: CASSPFGGDTEAFF.

The gene calls are TRBV11-2 and TRBJ2-3, with D perhaps matching TRBD2 (7 bases). V was cut by 5 bases and J by 5 bases, with 14 bases left in between. This CDR3 comprises 14 residues. Germline CDR1 and CDR2: SGHAT and FQNNGV. CDR3 region: CASSGGGAEDTQYF. CDR3 DNA: TGTGCCAGCAGCGGCGGGGGCGCCGAAGATACGCAGTATTTT.

This clone was seen once. V gene TRBV7-8 combines with J gene TRBJ1-2; D is perhaps TRBD1 (5 bases). V lost 5 bases to trimming and J lost 2 bases, with 18 bases between them. Looked up from germline, CDR1 is SGHVS and CDR2 is FQNEAQ. CDR3 length equals 16 residues. The CDR3 DNA is TGTGCCAGCAGCCGAGCAGTTGGGACTAACAACTATGGCTACACCTTC. Protein: CASSRAVGTNNYGYTF. The full variable domain, completed using reference TRBV7-8 and TRBJ1-2, is GAGVSQSPRYKVAKRGQDVALRCDPISGHVSLFWYQQALGQGPEFLTYFQNEAQLDKSGLPSDRFFAERPEGSVSTLKIQRTQQEDSAVYLCASSRAVGTNNYGYTFGSGTRLTVV.

J is TRBJ1-6 and V is TRBV19, with a tentative D call TRBD1 (5 bases). This CDR3 is 15 amino acids long. CDR1 and CDR2 (germline): LNHDA, SQIVND (reference sequence). V lost 7 bases and J lost 5, with 15 bases in between. The CDR3 here is CASTTSRADNSPLHF. CDR3 DNA: TGTGCCAGTACAACTTCCAGGGCCGATAATTCACCCCTCCACTTT. The whole variable domain, remainder taken from reference TRBV19 and TRBJ1-6, is DGGITQSPKYLFRKEGQNVTLSCEQNLNHDAMYWYRQDPGQGLRLIYYSQIVNDFQKGDIAEGYSVSREKKESFPLTVTSAQKNPTAFYLCASTTSRADNSPLHFGNGTRLTVT.

This chain connects TRBV5-4 to TRBJ1-1; perhaps TRBD1 as D (5 bases). Germline V gene sequence: CDR1 SGHNT, CDR2 YYREEE (reference sequence). Trimming removed 4 bases from V and 4 bases from J, with 11 bases in between. CDR3 length equals 13 residues. CDR3 protein: CASSGPGSTEAFF. CDR3 sequence (DNA): TGTGCCAGCAGCGGACCAGGGAGCACTGAAGCTTTCTTT.

The chain joins TRBV28 to TRBJ2-7, with TRBD1 identical over 7 bases. The length of the CDR3 is 13 residues. From germline, CDR1 is MDHEN and CDR2 SYDVKM. V was pared by 5 bases and J by 2 bases, with 3 bases of the junction left unmatched. This chain's CDR3 is CASSPGQPYEQYF. CDR3 DNA sequence: TGTGCCAGCAGTCCGGGACAGCCCTACGAGCAGTACTTC.

The chain joins TRBV11-3 to TRBJ2-1; 9 positions agree with TRBD2. Germline loops: CDR1 SGHNT, CDR2 YENEEA. Trimming removed 5 bases from V and 7 bases from J; junction bases left unmatched: 9. The CDR3 runs 15 residues. DNA for the CDR3: TGTGCCAGCAGCGGCGGGGGGGCACGGTCGAATGAGCAGTTCTTC. Translation: CASSGGGARSNEQFF.

The rearrangement uses TRBV2 and TRBJ1-2; no clear D gene. This CDR3 has 13 residues. Trimming cost V 2 bases and J 8 bases, with 12 bases left between them. CDR1 and CDR2 from the germline V gene are SNHLY and FYNNEI. The CDR3 protein is CASSENPSRGYTF. DNA for the CDR3: TGTGCCAGCAGTGAAAACCCCTCTCGAGGCTACACCTTC.

The chain joins TRBV7-2 to TRBJ1-6; maybe TRBD1 (5 bases). This CDR3 has 15 amino acids. Trimming took off 1 base at V and 8 bases at J, with 12 bases between the two ends. Looked up from germline, CDR1 is SGHTA and CDR2 is FQGNSA. The CDR3, as DNA: TGTGCCAGCAGCTTAGGGAGTGCAGGGCATTCACCCCTCCACTTT. Translating it yields CASSLGSAGHSPLHF.

The V and J genes are TRBV14 and TRBJ2-7; D might be TRBD1 (6 bases). Trimming pared 0 bases from V and 4 bases from J, leaving 13 bases between. Germline CDR1 reads SGHDN; CDR2 reads FVKESK. This CDR3 comprises 15 residues. CDR3 DNA sequence: TGTGCCAGCAGCCAAGAGGTGGACAGAACGTACGAGCAGTACTTC. It encodes CASSQEVDRTYEQYF.

The chain couples TRBV3-1 (or the pseudogene TRBV3-2) to TRBJ2-7, with 7 bases aligning to TRBD2. The CDR3 sequence is 16 residues long. Germline V gives CDR1 LGHDT, CDR2 YNNKEL (reference sequence). With 4 bases clipped from V and 2 bases from J, the junction kept 11 bases outside the gene matches. CDR3 amino acids: CASSPASGKGPYEQYF. CDR3 DNA: TGTGCCAGCAGCCCCGCCAGCGGGAAAGGTCCCTACGAGCAGTACTTC.

The J gene is TRBJ1-1, the V gene TRBV29-1; tentative D call: TRBD1 (5 bases). Trimming left V 0 bases short and J 4 bases short, with 9 bases between. CDR1 and CDR2 (germline): SQVTM, ANQGSEA. The length of the CDR3 is 13 residues. The CDR3 loop reads CSVEDLGGTEAFF. The CDR3 nucleotides read TGCAGCGTTGAAGATCTGGGGGGCACTGAAGCTTTCTTT.

V and J are TRBV7-3 and TRBJ2-2; D not resolved. The CDR3 length is 12 residues. Germline V lookup: CDR1 SGHTA, CDR2 FQGTGA. Trimming pared 1 base from V and 7 bases from J, leaving 4 bases between. The CDR3 sequence is CASSLNGGELFF. CDR3 sequence (DNA): TGTGCCAGCAGCTTAAATGGCGGGGAGCTGTTTTTT.

The V call is TRBV5-1, the J call TRBJ2-7; 11 bases agree with TRBD1. This CDR3 spans 14 amino acids. V lost 4 bases to trimming and J lost 7 bases; unmatched junction nucleotides: 7. Germline V gene lookup returns CDR1 SGHRS and CDR2 YFSETQ. CDR3 sequence reads: CASSAGQGAGEQYF. DNA of the CDR3: TGCGCCAGCAGCGCAGGACAGGGGGCGGGGGAGCAGTACTTC.

V is TRBV19 and J is TRBJ1-2; 10 positions agree with TRBD1. The CDR3 contains 15 residues. V gave up 4 bases and J gave up 2 bases; unmatched junction bases: 4. Germline-derived CDR1 and CDR2 are LNHDA and SQIVND (reference sequence). As DNA, the CDR3 is TGTGCCAGTAGTACCCGGACAGGGGGAAACTATGGCTACACCTTC. Encoded protein: CASSTRTGGNYGYTF.

This clone occurred once. V and J are TRBV7-8 and TRBJ2-5; maybe TRBD1 (5 bases). There are 14 residues in the CDR3. V lost 1 base and J 2 bases, leaving 8 bases between the germline ends. The germline gives CDR1 SGHVS, CDR2 FQNEAQ. Here the CDR3 DNA reads TGTGCCAGCAGCTTAGTACAGGCTCAAGAGACCCAGTACTTC. Protein product: CASSLVQAQETQYF.

The chain couples TRBV6-4 to TRBJ1-6; TRBD1 aligns across 7 bases. V was clipped by 6 bases and J by 0 bases; unmatched bases: 5. The CDR3 consists of 16 residues. CDR1 and CDR2 from the germline V gene are MRHNA and SNTAGT. The CDR3 region has the DNA TGTGCCAGCAGAGAGGACAGGAGCTCCTATAATTCACCCCTCCACTTT. Protein sequence: CASREDRSSYNSPLHF.

This clone was recorded only once. The chain links TRBV27 to TRBJ2-7; no reliable D call. There are 14 residues in the CDR3. The V and J ends lost 2 bases and 5 bases respectively, with 13 bases between them. The germline V gene has CDR1 MNHEY and CDR2 SMNVEV (reference sequence). The CDR3 DNA reads TGTGCCAGCAGTTTACGGCGGCAAGGCCACGAGCAGTACTTC. Translating gives CASSLRRQGHEQYF.

Written as DNA, the CDR3 is TGTGCCAGCTCTGCGCCAGTGGTTGGCTATGGCTACACCTTC. Protein sequence: CASSAPVVGYGYTF. The chain employs TRBV18 and TRBJ1-2; D is uncertain. This CDR3 contains 14 residues. CDR1 and CDR2 (germline): KGHSH, LQKENI. Trimming pared 6 bases from V and 4 bases from J, leaving 15 bases between.

The rearrangement links TRBV28 to TRBJ1-2; D is unclear. Germline assignment: CDR1 MDHEN and CDR2 SYDVKM. The CDR3 is made up of 13 amino acids. Trimming left V 5 bases short and J 1 base short, with 8 bases between. DNA for the CDR3: TGTGCCAGCAGTGTCAGGATTAACTATGGCTACACCTTC. This encodes CASSVRINYGYTF.

The genes are TRBV14 and TRBJ1-5, with no clear D. V was clipped by 8 bases and J by 2 bases, with 10 bases between them. Germline V gives CDR1 SGHDN, CDR2 FVKESK. The length of the CDR3 is 13 residues. The CDR3: CASYWVGNQPQHF. CDR3 DNA: TGTGCCAGCTATTGGGTTGGCAATCAGCCCCAGCATTTT.

The chain joins TRBV4-3 to TRBJ1-5, with a tentative D call TRBD1 (6 bases). Trimming took 5 bases from V and 2 from J, leaving 13 bases between them. Germline V lookup: CDR1 LGHNA, CDR2 YSLEER. The CDR3 is made up of 15 amino acids. CDR3 loop: CASSSGTQGNQPQHF. For the CDR3, the DNA is TGCGCCAGCAGCTCCGGGACACAGGGCAATCAGCCCCAGCATTTT.

The J gene is TRBJ1-2, the V gene TRBV13, with D uncertain. The CDR3 consists of 12 residues. Germline V gene data show CDR1 as PRHDT and CDR2 as FYEKMQ (reference sequence). V shed 5 bases and J shed 8 bases, with 12 bases lying between them. For the CDR3, the DNA is TGTGCCAGCAGCGTCGGCAGGAGAGGCTACACCTTC. Translated: CASSVGRRGYTF. Supplemented by reference TRBV13 and TRBJ1-2, the full variable domain reads AAGVIQSPRHLIKEKRETATLKCYPIPRHDTVYWYQQGPGQDPQFLISFYEKMQSDKGSIPDRFSAQQFSDYHSELNMSSLELGDSALYFCASSVGRRGYTFGSGTRLTVV.